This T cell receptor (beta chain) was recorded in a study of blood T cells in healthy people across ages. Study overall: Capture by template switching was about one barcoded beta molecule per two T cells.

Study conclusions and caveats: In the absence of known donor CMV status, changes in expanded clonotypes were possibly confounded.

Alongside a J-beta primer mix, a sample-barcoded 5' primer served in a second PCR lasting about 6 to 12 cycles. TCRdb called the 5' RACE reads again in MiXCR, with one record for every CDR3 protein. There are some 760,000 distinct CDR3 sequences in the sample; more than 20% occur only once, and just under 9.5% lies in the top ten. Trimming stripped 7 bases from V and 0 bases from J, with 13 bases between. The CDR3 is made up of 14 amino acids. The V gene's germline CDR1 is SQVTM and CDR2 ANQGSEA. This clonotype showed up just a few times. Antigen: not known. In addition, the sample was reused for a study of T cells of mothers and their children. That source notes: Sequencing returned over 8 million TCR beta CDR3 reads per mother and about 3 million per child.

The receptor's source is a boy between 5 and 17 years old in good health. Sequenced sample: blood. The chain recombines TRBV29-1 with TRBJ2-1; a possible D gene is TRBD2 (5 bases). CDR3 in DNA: TGCAGCGGGGAAAGCGGAAGCTCCTACAATGAGCAGTTCTTC. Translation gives CSGESGSSYNEQFF.